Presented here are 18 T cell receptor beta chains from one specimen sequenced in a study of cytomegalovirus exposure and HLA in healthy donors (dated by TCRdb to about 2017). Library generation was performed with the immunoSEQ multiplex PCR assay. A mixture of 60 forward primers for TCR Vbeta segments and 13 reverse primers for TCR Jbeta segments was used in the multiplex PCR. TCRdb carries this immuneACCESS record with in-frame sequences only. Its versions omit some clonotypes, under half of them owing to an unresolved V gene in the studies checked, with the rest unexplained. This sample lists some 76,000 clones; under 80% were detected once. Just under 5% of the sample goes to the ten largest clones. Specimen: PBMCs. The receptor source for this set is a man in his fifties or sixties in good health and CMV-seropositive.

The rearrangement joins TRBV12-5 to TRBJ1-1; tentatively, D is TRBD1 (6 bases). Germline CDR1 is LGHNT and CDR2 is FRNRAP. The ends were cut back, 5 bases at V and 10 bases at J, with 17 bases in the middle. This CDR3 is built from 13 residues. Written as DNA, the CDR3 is TGTGCTAGTGGTCTATCCGGGACACCCGGAGCTTTCTTT. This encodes CASGLSGTPGAFF.

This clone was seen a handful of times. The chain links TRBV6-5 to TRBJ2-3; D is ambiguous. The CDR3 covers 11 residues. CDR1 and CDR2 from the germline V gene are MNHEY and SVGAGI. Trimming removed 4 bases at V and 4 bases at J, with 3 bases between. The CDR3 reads CASSSSDTQYF. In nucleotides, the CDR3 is TGTGCCAGCAGTTCCTCAGATACGCAGTATTTT.

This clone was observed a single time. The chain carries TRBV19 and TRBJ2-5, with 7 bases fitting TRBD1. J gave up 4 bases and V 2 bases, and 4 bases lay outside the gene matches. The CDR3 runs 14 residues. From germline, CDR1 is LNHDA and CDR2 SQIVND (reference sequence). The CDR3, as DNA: TGTGCCAGTAGTATAAGGGGGCGCGCAGAGACCCAGTACTTC. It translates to CASSIRGRAETQYF.

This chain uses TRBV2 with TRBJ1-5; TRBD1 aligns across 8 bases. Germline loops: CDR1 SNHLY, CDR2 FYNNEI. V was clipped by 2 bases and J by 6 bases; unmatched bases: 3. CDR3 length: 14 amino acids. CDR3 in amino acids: CASSEQGAGQPQHF. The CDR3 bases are TGTGCCAGCAGTGAACAGGGGGCCGGTCAGCCCCAGCATTTT.

CDR3 bases: TGTGCCAGCAGCGTCGCCGGGACAGCTCTTCCCCTCCACTTT. Its protein product is CASSVAGTALPLHF. The rearrangement joins TRBV9 to TRBJ1-6; TRBD1 matches 7 bases. CDR1 and CDR2 from the germline V gene are SGDLS and YYNGEE. The J segment lost 13 bases and the V segment lost 2 bases, leaving 9 bases of the junction unmatched. There are 14 residues in the CDR3.

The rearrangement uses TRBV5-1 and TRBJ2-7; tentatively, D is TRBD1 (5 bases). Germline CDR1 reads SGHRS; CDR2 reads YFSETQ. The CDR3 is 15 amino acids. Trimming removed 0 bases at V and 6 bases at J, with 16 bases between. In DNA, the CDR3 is TGCGCCAGCAGCTTGGCTGCGTCCCCTCAGGGCGAGCAGTACTTC. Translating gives CASSLAASPQGEQYF.

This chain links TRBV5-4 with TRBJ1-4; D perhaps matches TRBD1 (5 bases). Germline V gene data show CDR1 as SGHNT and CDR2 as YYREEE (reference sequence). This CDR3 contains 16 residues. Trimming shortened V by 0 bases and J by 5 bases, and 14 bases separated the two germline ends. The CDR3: CASSLGTSRVNEKLFF. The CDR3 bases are TGTGCCAGCAGCTTGGGGACTAGCAGGGTCAATGAAAAACTGTTTTTT.

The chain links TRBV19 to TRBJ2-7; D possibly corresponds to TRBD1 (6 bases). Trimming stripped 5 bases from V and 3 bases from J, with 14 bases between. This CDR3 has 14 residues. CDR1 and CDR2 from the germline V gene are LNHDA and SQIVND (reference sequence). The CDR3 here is CASSSGAGVYEQYF. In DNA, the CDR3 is TGTGCCAGTAGTTCCGGGGCAGGGGTCTACGAGCAGTACTTC.

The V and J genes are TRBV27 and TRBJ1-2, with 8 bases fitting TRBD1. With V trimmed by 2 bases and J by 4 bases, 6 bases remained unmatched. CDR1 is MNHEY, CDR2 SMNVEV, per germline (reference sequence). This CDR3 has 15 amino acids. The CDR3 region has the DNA TGTGCCAGCAGTTTAGAGGGCAGGGGGCTCTATGGCTACACCTTC. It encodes CASSLEGRGLYGYTF.

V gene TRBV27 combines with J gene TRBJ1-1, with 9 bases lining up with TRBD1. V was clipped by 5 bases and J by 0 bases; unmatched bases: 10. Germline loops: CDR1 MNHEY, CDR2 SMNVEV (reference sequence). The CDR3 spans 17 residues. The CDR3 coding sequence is TGTGCCAGCAGTCCCGGGACAGGGACGGGTCTGAACACTGAAGCTTTCTTT. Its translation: CASSPGTGTGLNTEAFF.

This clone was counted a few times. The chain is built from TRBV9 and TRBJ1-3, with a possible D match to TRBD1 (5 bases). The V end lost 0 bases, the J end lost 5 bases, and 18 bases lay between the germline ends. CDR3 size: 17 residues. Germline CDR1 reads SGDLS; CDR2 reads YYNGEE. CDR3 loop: CASSVEGGAGRRNTIYF. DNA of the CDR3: TGTGCCAGCAGCGTAGAGGGTGGGGCCGGTAGAAGAAACACCATATATTTT.

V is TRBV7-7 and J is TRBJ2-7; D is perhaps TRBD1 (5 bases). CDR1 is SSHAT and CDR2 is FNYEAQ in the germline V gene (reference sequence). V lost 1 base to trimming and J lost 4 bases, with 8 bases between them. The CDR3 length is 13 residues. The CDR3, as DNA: TGTGCCAGCAGCTTAGACAGGTCGTACGAGCAGTACTTC. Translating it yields CASSLDRSYEQYF.

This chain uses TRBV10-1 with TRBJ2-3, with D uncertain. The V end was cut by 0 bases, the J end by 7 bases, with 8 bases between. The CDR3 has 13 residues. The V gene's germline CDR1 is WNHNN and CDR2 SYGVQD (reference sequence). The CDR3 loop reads CASSESRRYTQYF. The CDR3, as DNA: TGCGCCAGCAGTGAGTCGAGAAGATATACGCAGTATTTT.

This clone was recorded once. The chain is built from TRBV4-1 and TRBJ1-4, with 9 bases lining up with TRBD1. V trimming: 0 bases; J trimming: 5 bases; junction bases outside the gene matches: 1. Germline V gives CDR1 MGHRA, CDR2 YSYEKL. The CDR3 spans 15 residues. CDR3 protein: CASSQEGTGNEKLFF. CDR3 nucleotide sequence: TGCGCCAGCAGCCAAGAAGGGACAGGGAATGAAAAACTGTTTTTT.

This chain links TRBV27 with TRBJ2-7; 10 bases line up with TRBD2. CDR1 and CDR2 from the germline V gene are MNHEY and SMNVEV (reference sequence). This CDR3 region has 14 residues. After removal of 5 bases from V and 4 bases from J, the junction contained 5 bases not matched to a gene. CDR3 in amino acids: CASSPDSGGYEQYF. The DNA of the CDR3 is TGTGCCAGCAGTCCAGATAGCGGGGGGTACGAGCAGTACTTC.

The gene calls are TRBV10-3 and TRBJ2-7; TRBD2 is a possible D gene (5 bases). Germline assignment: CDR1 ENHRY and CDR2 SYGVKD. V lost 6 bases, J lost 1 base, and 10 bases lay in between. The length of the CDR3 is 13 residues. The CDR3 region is CAIRGLDSYEQYF. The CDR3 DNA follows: TGTGCCATCAGAGGACTGGATTCCTACGAGCAGTACTTC.

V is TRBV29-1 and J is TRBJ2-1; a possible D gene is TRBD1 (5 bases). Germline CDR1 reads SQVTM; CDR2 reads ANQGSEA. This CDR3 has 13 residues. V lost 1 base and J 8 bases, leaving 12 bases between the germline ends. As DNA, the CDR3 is TGCAGCGTTGAAGTGATCAGGGTAGATGAGCAGTTCTTC. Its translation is CSVEVIRVDEQFF.

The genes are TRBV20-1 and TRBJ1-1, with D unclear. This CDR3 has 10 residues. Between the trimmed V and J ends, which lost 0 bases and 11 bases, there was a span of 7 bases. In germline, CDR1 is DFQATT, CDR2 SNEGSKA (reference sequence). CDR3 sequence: CSARESLAFF. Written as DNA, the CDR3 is TGCAGTGCTAGAGAAAGCTTGGCTTTCTTT.